This is a list of T cell receptor beta chains from one sample in a study of blood T cell repertoires in COVID-19. Only in-frame clones appear in the TCRdb table, and some are missing; sequencing was by immunoSEQ multiplex PCR. The sample has 60,000 to 95,000 clones; around 91% are singletons. Sample: peripheral blood. Every receptor here comes from a human donor in a cohort sampled during active COVID-19. Each CDR3 is given with its conserved first and last residue. Each record gives: J gene, V gene, D gene, clone size, CDR3 DNA, CDR3 protein. The D gene is left open where the match is weak. Clone size is given for some rows only: seen once, a few or many times, or a class if the clone is expanded.

TRBJ1-1 TRBV7-3 . . TGTGCCAGCAGCCCATCATCGGCAGGCACTGAAGCTTTCTTT CASSPSSAGTEAFF
TRBJ1-1 TRBV11-2 . . TGTGCCAGCAGCTTACTCGGGCGGGCGAACACTGAAGCTTTCTTT CASSLLGRANTEAFF
TRBJ1-1 TRBV5-1 . . TGCGCCAGCTACAGGGACACTGAAGCTTTCTTT CASYRDTEAFF
TRBJ2-1 TRBV7-8 . . TGTGCCAGCAGCCCTACAGATTTCTCCTACAATGAGCAGTTCTTC CASSPTDFSYNEQFF
TRBJ2-5 TRBV5-6 . . TGTGCCAGCAGGGCTAGGGGGGGAGAGACCCAGTACTTC CASRARGGETQYF
TRBJ2-7 TRBV5-6 . . TGTGCCAGCAGCTTACAATACGAGCAGTACTTC CASSLQYEQYF
TRBJ1-1 TRBV10-3 . . TGTGCCATCAGTCCGGACATAGAAGGCACTGAAGCTTTCTTT CAISPDIEGTEAFF
TRBJ2-2 TRBV5-8 . . TGTGCCAGCAGCTTGAATAGTCTCACCGGGGAGCTGTTTTTT CASSLNSLTGELFF
TRBJ2-7 TRBV4-1 TRBD1 few TGCGCCAGCAGCCCTCGGGCAGGGGGCTCCTACGAGCAGTACTTC CASSPRAGGSYEQYF
TRBJ1-2 TRBV19 . . TGTGCCAGTAGAGACGGAGGAACGTCGGGACTCGACTATGGCTACACCTTC CASRDGGTSGLDYGYTF
TRBJ1-2 TRBV25-1 . . TGTGCCAGCAGTGCGCCAGGGAAAAACTATGGCTACACCTTC CASSAPGKNYGYTF
TRBJ1-5 TRBV6-6 . . TGTGCCAGCGCCGACAGCGACGAAAATCAGCCCCAGCATTTT CASADSDENQPQHF
TRBJ1-6 TRBV5-5 TRBD1 once TGTGCCAGCAGCCTGGGACAGACGAGCTCCTATAATTCACCCCTCCACTTT CASSLGQTSSYNSPLHF
TRBJ2-3 TRBV5-1 TRBD2 . TGCGCCAGCAGCTTGGGCCTCCTAGCGGGGGGTGCAGATACGCAGTATTTT CASSLGLLAGGADTQYF
TRBJ2-1 TRBV21-1 . . . CASSKAEVGQGAYRGYNEQFF
TRBJ1-5 TRBV18 . . TGTGCCAGCTCACGGGATGGAGGGAATCAGCCCCAGCATTTT CASSRDGGNQPQHF
TRBJ1-6 TRBV23-1 . . TGCGCCAGCAGTCAATCCAGGATCAGAACATTAAGTGACTCACCCCTCCACTTT CASSQSRIRTLSDSPLHF
TRBJ2-7 TRBV6-2/TRBV6-3 . once TGTGCCAGCACCCCCGGGGGACAGACGAGAAACGAGCAGTACTTC CASTPGGQTRNEQYF
TRBJ2-1 TRBV7-2 . . TGTGCCAGCAGCAGGGGGGGCTCCGATGAGCAGTTCTTC CASSRGGSDEQFF
TRBJ2-1 TRBV5-1 . . TGCGCCAGCAGCTTAATAGCCCCGTACAATGAGCAGTTCTTC CASSLIAPYNEQFF
TRBJ2-1 TRBV19 TRBD2 . TGTGCCAGTAGTATGGAGGGACTAGCCCAAAATGAGCAGTTCTTC CASSMEGLAQNEQFF
TRBJ2-5 TRBV29-1 TRBD1 once TGCAGCGCGAAATTCCCGGGACAGGGGGCCGGAACCCAGTACTTC CSAKFPGQGAGTQYF
TRBJ1-3 TRBV6-5 . . TGTGCCAGCAGTTACACGGGGGGGGGCTCTGGAAACACCATATATTTT CASSYTGGGSGNTIYF
TRBJ1-6 TRBV12-3/TRBV12-4 . . TGTGCCAGCAGTTACGCAGGGGATTCACCCCTCCACTTT CASSYAGDSPLHF
TRBJ2-2 TRBV10-3 TRBD1 . TGTGCCATCAGAACCGGGACAGGGGATTTACGGGAGCTGTTTTTT CAIRTGTGDLRELFF
TRBJ2-3 TRBV19 . . TGTGCCAGTAGTATCGGACAGGGAGGGCTACCTAGCACAGATACGCAGTATTTT CASSIGQGGLPSTDTQYF